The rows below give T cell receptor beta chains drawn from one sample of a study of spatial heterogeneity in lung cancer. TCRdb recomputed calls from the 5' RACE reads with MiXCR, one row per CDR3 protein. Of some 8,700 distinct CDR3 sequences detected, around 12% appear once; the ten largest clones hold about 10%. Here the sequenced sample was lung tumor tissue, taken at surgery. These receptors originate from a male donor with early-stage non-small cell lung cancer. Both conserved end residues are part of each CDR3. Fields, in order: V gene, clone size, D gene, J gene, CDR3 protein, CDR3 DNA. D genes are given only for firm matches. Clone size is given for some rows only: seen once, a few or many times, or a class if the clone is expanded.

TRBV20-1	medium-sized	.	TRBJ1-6	CSAMTNNGYGSPLHF	TGCAGTGCAATGACGAACAATGGTTATGGTTCACCCCTCCACTTT
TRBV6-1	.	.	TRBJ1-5	CASSEDNQPQHF	TGTGCCAGCAGTGAAGATAATCAGCCCCAGCATTTT
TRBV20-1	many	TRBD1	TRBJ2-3	CSARDPWTGSTDTQYF	TGCAGTGCTAGAGATCCTTGGACAGGGTCCACAGATACGCAGTATTTT
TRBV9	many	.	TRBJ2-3	CASSSSPTSTDTQYF	TGTGCCAGCAGCTCCTCTCCAACTAGCACAGATACGCAGTATTTT
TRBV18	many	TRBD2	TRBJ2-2	CASSPGGGPHTGELFF	TGTGCCAGCTCACCCGGCGGGGGGCCGCACACCGGGGAGCTGTTTTTT
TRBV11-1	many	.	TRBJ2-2	CASSFGGSNTGELFF	TGTGCCAGCAGCTTTGGCGGGTCGAACACCGGGGAGCTGTTTTTT
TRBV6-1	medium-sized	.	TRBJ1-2	CASRPLLRLTYGYTF	TGTGCCAGCAGGCCACTACTCAGGCTCACCTATGGCTACACCTTC
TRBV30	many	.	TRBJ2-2	CAWSVQVGGTSTGELFF	TGTGCCTGGAGTGTACAGGTCGGAGGGACCTCCACCGGGGAGCTGTTTTTT
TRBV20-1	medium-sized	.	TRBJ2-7	CSAREGTYEQYF	TGCAGTGCTAGAGAGGGAACCTACGAGCAGTACTTC
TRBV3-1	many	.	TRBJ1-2	CASSLGHDYGYTF	TGTGCCAGCAGCTTGGGACACGACTATGGCTACACCTTC
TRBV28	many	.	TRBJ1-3	CASSLEHTSSGNTIYF	TGTGCCAGCAGTTTAGAACACACAAGCTCTGGAAACACCATATATTTT
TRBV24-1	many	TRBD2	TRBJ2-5	CATSDPSGRQETQYF	TGTGCCACCAGTGATCCAAGCGGGAGGCAAGAGACCCAGTACTTC
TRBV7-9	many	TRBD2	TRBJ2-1	CASSPSGRFRIEQFF	TGTGCCAGCAGCCCCAGCGGGAGATTTCGCATTGAGCAGTTCTTC
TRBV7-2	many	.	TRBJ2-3	CASSLGGGPSTDTQYF	TGTGCCAGCAGCTTAGGAGGCGGTCCTAGCACAGATACGCAGTATTTT
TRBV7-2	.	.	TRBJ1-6	CASSLRGAISPLHF	TGTGCCAGCAGCTTACGGGGGGCGATTTCACCCCTCCACTTT
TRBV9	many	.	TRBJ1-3	CASSPHTESSGNTIYF	TGTGCCAGCAGCCCACATACGGAGAGCTCTGGAAACACCATATATTTT
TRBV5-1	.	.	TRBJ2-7	CASSLNPSADEQYF	TGCGCCAGCAGCTTGAATCCTAGCGCCGACGAGCAGTACTTC
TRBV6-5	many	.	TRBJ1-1	CASSYGALGMNTEAFF	TGTGCCAGCAGTTACGGGGCCCTTGGGATGAACACTGAAGCTTTCTTT
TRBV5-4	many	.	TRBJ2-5	CASSPGTDQETQYF	TGTGCCAGCAGCCCGGGGACGGACCAAGAGACCCAGTACTTC
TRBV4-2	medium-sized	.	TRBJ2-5	CASSPLAGGHQETQYF	TGTGCCAGCAGCCCTCTTGCAGGCGGTCATCAAGAGACCCAGTACTTC
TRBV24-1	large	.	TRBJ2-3	CATSDPQEKKQYF	TGTGCCACCAGTGATCCGCAGGAGAAGAAGCAGTATTTT
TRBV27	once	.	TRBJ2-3	CASSPRGSTDTQYF	TGTGCCAGCAGTCCTAGGGGCAGCACAGATACGCAGTATTTT
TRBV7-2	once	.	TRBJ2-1	CASSFYICSATAGTSNNEQFF	.
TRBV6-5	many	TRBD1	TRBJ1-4	CATSTGGSEKLFF	TGTGCCACCAGCACAGGGGGAAGTGAAAAACTGTTTTTT
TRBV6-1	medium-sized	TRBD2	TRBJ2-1	CASSFGLADYNEQFF	TGTGCCAGCAGTTTCGGACTAGCGGATTACAATGAGCAGTTCTTC
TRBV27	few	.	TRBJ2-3	CASKKTPTDTQYF	TGTGCCAGCAAAAAGACCCCCACAGATACGCAGTATTTT
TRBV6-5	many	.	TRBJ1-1	CASSYGGGAFF	TGTGCCAGCAGTTATGGAGGAGGAGCTTTCTTT
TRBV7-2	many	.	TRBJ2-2	CASSPLQGGELFF	TGTGCCAGCAGCCCATTGCAAGGAGGGGAGCTGTTTTTT
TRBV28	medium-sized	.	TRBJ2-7	CASSLGQGLGEQYF	TGTGCCAGCAGTTTAGGGCAGGGGTTGGGGGAGCAGTACTTC